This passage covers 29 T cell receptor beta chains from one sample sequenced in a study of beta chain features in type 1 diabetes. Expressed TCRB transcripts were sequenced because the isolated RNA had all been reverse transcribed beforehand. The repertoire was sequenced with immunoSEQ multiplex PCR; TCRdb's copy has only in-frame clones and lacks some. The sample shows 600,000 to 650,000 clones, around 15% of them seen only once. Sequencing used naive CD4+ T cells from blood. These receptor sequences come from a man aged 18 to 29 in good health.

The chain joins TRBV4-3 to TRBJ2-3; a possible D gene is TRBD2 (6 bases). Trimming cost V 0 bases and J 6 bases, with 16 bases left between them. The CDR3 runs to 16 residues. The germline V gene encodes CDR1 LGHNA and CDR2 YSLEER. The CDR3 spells CASSQDRGGDSDTQYF. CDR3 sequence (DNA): TGCGCCAGCAGCCAAGATAGGGGCGGGGACTCCGATACGCAGTATTTT.

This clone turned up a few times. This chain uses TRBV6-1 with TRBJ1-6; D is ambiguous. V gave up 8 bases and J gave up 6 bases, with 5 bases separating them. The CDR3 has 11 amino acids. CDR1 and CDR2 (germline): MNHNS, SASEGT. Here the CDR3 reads CASHLNSPLHF. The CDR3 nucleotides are TGTGCCAGCCATCTTAATTCACCCCTCCACTTT.

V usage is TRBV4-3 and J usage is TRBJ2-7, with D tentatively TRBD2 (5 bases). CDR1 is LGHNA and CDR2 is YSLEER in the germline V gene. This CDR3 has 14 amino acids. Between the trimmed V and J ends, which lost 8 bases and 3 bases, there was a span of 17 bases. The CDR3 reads CASARGPASYEQYF. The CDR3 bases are TGCGCCAGCGCTCGGGGTCCTGCCAGCTACGAGCAGTACTTC.

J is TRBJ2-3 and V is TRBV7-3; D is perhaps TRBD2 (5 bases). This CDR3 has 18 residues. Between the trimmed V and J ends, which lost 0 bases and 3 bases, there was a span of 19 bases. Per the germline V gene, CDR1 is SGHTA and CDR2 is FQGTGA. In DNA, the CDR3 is TGTGCCAGCAGCTTAACAGCAAGTCCCTTCCCGGGGACAGATACGCAGTATTTT. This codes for CASSLTASPFPGTDTQYF.

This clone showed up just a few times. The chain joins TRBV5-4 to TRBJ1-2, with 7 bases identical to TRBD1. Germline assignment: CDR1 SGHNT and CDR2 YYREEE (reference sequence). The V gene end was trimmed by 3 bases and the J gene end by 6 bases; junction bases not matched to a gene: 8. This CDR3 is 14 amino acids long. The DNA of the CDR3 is TGTGCCAGCAGCTCGGTAGACAGGGCTGATGGCTACACCTTC. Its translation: CASSSVDRADGYTF. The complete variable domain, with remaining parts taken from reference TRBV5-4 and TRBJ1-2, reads ETGVTQSPTHLIKTRGQQVTLRCSSQSGHNTVSWYQQALGQGPQFIFQYYREEENGRGNFPPRFSGLQFPNYSSELNVNALELDDSALYLCASSSVDRADGYTFGSGTRLTVV.

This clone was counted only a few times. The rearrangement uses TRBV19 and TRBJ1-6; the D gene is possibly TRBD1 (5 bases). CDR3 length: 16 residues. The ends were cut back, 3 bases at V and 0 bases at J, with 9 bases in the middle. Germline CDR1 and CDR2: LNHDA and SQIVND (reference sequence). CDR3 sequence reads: CASSIRESSYNSPLHF. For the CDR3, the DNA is TGTGCCAGTAGTATCAGGGAGAGCTCCTATAATTCACCCCTCCACTTT.

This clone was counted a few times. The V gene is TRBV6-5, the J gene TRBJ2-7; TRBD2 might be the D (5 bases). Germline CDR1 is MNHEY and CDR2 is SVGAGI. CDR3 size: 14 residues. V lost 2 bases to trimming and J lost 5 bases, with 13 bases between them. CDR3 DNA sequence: TGTGCCAGCAGTTACATTCGGTCGGGGAACGAGCAGTACTTC. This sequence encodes CASSYIRSGNEQYF.

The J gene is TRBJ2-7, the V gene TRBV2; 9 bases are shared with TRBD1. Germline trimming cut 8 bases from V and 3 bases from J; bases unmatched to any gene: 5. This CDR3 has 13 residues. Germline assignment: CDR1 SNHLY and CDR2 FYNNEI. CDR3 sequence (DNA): TGTGCCAGCCGACGGACAGGGGTCTACGAGCAGTACTTC. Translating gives CASRRTGVYEQYF.

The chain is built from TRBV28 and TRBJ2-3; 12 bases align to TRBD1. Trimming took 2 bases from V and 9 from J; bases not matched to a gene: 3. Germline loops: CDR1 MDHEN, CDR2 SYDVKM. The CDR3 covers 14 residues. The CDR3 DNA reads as TGTGCCAGCAGTTTAAGGGACAGGGGGCACACGCAGTATTTT. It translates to CASSLRDRGHTQYF.

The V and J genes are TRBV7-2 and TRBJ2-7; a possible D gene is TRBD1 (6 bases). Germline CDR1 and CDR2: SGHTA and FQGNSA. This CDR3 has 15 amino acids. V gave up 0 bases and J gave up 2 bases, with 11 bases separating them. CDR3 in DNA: TGTGCCAGCAGCTTAGCGGTGGACAGCCCCTACGAGCAGTACTTC. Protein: CASSLAVDSPYEQYF.

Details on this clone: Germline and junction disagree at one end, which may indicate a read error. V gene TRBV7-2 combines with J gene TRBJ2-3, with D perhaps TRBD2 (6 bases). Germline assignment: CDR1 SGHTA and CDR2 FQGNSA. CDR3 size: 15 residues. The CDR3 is CATSSGLYYTDTQYF. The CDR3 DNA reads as TGTGCCACCAGCAGCGGACTATATTACACAGATACGCAGTATTTT.

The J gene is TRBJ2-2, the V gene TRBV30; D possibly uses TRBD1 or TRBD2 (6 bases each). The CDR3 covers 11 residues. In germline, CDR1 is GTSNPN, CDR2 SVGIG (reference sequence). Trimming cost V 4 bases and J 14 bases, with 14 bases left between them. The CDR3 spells CAWKPGGGLFF. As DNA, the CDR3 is TGTGCCTGGAAGCCCGGGGGCGGTCTGTTTTTT.

The CDR3 DNA follows: TGCGCCAGCAGCCCCCGCATAGACAGGAACACTGAAGCTTTCTTT. Protein sequence: CASSPRIDRNTEAFF. V usage is TRBV4-3 and J usage is TRBJ1-1, with D maybe TRBD1 (5 bases). V was trimmed by 4 bases and J by 1 base, leaving 13 bases between them. In germline, CDR1 is LGHNA, CDR2 YSLEER. The length of the CDR3 is 15 residues.

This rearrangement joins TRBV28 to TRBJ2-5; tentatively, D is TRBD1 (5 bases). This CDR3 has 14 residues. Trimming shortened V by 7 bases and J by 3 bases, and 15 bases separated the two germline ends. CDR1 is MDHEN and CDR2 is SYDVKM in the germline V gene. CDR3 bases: TGTGCCAGCATTCCATCGGGCAGGGAAGAGACCCAGTACTTC. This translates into CASIPSGREETQYF.

CDR3 region: CASSLRGSDGYTF. The CDR3 DNA is TGTGCCAGCAGCTTACGGGGAAGTGACGGCTACACCTTC. V gene TRBV7-3 combines with J gene TRBJ1-2, with D uncertain. The V gene's germline CDR1 is SGHTA and CDR2 FQGTGA. The CDR3 sequence is 13 residues long. Trimming left V 2 bases short and J 8 bases short, with 12 bases between.

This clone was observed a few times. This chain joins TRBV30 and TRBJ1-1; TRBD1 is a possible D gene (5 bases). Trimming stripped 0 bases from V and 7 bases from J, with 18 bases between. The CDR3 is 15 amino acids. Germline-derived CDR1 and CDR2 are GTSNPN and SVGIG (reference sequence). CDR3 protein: CAWSVTGAKAYEAFF. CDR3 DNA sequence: TGTGCCTGGAGTGTAACTGGGGCAAAGGCATATGAAGCTTTCTTT. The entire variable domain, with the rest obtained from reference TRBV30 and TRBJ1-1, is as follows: SQTIHQWPATLVQPVGSPLSLECTVEGTSNPNLYWYRQAAGRGLQLLFYSVGIGQISSEVPQNLSASRPQDRQFILSSKKLLLSDSGFYLCAWSVTGAKAYEAFFGQGTRLTVV.

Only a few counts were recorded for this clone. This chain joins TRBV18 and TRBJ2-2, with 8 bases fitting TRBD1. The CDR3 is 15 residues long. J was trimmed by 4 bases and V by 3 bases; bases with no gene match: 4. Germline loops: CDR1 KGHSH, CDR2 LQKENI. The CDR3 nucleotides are TGTGCCAGCTCACCGCAGGGGGCCTTCACCGGGGAGCTGTTTTTT. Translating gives CASSPQGAFTGELFF.

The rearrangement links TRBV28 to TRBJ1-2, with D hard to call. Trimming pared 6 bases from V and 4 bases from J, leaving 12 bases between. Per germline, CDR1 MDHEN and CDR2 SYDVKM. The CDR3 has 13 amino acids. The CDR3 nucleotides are TGTGCCAGCAGGCGGCAGAAGCCCTATGGCTACACCTTC. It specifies CASRRQKPYGYTF.

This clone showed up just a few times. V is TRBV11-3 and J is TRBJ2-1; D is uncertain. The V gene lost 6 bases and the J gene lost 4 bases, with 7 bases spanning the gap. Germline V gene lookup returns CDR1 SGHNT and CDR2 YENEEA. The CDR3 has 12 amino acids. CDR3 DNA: TGTGCCAGCAGTTATAAGTACAATGAGCAGTTCTTC. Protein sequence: CASSYKYNEQFF.

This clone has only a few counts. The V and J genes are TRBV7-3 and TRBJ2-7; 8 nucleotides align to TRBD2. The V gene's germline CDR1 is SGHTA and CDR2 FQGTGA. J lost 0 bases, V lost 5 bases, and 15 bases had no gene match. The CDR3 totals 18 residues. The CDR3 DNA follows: TGTGCCAGCAGCCCCACCCCGTGGCTAGCGGGCCTCTCCTACGAGCAGTACTTC. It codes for CASSPTPWLAGLSYEQYF.

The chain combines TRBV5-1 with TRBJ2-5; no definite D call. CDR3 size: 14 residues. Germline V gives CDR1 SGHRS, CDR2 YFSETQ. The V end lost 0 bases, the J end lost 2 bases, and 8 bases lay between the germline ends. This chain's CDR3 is CASSLGVPQETQYF. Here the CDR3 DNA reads TGCGCCAGCAGCTTGGGTGTACCACAAGAGACCCAGTACTTC.

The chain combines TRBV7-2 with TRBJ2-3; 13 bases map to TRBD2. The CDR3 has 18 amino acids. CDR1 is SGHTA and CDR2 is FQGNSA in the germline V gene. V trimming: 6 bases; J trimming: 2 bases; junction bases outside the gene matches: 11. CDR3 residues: CASRLSLGLAGHTDTQYF. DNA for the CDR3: TGTGCCAGCAGATTATCTCTGGGACTAGCGGGGCACACAGATACGCAGTATTTT.

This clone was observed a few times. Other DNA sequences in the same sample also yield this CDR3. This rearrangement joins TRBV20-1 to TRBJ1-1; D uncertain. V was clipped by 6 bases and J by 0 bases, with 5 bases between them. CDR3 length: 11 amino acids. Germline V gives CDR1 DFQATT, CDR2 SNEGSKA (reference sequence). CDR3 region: CSAQLNTEAFF. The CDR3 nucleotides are TGCAGTGCCCAGCTGAACACTGAAGCTTTCTTT.

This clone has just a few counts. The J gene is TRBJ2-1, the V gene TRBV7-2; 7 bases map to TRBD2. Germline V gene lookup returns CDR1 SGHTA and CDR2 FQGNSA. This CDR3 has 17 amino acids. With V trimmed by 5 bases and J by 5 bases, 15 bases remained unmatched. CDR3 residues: CASSPQARGRANNEQFF. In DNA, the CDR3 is TGTGCCAGCAGCCCCCAAGCGCGGGGGAGGGCCAACAATGAGCAGTTCTTC.

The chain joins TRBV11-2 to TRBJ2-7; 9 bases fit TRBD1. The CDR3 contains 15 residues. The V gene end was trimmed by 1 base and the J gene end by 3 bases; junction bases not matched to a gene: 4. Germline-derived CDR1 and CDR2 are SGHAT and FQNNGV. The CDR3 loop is CASSLVGQGVYEQYF. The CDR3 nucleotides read TGTGCCAGCAGCTTAGTGGGACAGGGTGTCTACGAGCAGTACTTC.

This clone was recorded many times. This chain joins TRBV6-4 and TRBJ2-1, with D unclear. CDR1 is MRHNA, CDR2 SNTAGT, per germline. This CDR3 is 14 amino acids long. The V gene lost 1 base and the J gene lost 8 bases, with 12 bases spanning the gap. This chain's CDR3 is CASSDFSHPDEQFF. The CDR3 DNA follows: TGTGCCAGCAGTGACTTCTCCCACCCGGATGAGCAGTTCTTC.

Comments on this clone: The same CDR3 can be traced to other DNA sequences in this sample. Here the CDR3 reads CASSPPGVTEAFF. The CDR3 coding sequence is TGTGCCAGCTCACCACCGGGGGTCACTGAAGCTTTCTTT. The rearrangement uses TRBV18 and TRBJ1-1, with D perhaps matching TRBD1 (5 bases). The CDR3 extends over 13 amino acids. Trimming removed 0 bases at V and 4 bases at J, with 6 bases between. Germline V gene sequence: CDR1 KGHSH, CDR2 LQKENI.

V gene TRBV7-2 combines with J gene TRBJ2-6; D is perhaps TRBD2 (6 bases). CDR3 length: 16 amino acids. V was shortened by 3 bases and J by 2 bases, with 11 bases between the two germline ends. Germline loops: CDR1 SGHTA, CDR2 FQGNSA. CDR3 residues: CASSFLKRAGANVLTF. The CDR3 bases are TGTGCCAGCAGCTTCCTGAAGCGGGCTGGGGCCAACGTCCTGACTTTC.

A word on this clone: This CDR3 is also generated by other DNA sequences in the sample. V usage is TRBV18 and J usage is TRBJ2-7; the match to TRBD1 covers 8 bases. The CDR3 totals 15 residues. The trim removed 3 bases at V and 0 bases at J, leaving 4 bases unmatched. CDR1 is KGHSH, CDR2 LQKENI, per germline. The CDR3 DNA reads TGTGCCAGCTCACCGGCCGGGACAGGCTCCTACGAGCAGTACTTC. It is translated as CASSPAGTGSYEQYF. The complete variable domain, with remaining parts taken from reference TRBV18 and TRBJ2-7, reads NAGVMQNPRHLVRRRGQEARLRCSPMKGHSHVYWYRQLPEEGLKFMVYLQKENIIDESGMPKERFSAEFPKEGPSILRIQQVVRGDSAAYFCASSPAGTGSYEQYFGPGTRLTVT.